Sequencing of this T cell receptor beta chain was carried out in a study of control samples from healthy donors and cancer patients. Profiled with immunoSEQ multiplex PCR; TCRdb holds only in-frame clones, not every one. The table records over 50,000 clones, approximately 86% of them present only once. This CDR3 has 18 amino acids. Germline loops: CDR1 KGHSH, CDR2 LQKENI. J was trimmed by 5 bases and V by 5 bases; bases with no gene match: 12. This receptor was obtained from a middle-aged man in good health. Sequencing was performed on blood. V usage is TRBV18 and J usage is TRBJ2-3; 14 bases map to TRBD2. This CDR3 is CASSSGLAGVSMGDTQYF. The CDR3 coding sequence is TGTGCCAGCTCATCGGGACTAGCGGGAGTTTCGATGGGAGATACGCAGTATTTT. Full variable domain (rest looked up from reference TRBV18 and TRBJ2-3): NAGVMQNPRHLVRRRGQEARLRCSPMKGHSHVYWYRQLPEEGLKFMVYLQKENIIDESGMPKERFSAEFPKEGPSILRIQQVVRGDSAAYFCASSSGLAGVSMGDTQYFGPGTRLTVL.